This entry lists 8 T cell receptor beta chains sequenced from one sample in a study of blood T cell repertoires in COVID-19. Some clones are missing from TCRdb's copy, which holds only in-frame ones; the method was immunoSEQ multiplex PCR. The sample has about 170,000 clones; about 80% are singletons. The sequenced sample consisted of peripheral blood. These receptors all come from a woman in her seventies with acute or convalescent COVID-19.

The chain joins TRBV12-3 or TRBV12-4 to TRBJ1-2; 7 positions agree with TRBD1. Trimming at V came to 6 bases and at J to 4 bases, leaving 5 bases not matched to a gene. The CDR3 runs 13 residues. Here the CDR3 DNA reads TGTGCCAGCAGAAGACAGGGTGGCTATGGCTACACCTTC. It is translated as CASRRQGGYGYTF.

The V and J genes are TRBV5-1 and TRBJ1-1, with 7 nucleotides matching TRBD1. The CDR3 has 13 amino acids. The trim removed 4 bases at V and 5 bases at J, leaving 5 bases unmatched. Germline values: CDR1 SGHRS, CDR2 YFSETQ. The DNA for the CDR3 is TGCGCCAGCAGCCCGGGACAGCGGACTGAAGCTTTCTTT. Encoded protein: CASSPGQRTEAFF.

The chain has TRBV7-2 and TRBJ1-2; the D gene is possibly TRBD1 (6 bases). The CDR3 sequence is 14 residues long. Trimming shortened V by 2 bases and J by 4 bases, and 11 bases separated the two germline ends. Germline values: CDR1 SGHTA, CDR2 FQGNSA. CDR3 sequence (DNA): TGTGCCAGCAGCTTATTGCAGGGGTCCTATGGCTACACCTTC. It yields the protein CASSLLQGSYGYTF.

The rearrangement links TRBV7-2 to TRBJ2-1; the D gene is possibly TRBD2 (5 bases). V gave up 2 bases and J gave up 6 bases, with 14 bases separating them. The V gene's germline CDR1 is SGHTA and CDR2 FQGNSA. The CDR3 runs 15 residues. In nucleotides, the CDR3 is TGTGCCAGCAGCTTACAAATCGATCGGGGCAATGAGCAGTTCTTC. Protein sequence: CASSLQIDRGNEQFF.

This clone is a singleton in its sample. The CDR3 region has the DNA TGTGCCAGCAGCCGCACTAGCGGGAGTTACGAGCAGTACTTC. It specifies CASSRTSGSYEQYF. This chain links TRBV6-1 with TRBJ2-7, with TRBD2 matching 11 bases. V lost 6 bases, J lost 4 bases, and 5 bases stayed unmatched. The CDR3 spans 14 residues. Germline V lookup: CDR1 MNHNS, CDR2 SASEGT.

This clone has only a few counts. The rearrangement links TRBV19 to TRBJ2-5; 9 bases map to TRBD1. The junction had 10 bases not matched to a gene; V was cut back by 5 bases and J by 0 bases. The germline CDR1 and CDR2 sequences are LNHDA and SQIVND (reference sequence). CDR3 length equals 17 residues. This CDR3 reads CASSRPSGQGNQETQYF. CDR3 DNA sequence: TGTGCCAGTAGTCGACCGTCGGGACAGGGTAACCAAGAGACCCAGTACTTC.

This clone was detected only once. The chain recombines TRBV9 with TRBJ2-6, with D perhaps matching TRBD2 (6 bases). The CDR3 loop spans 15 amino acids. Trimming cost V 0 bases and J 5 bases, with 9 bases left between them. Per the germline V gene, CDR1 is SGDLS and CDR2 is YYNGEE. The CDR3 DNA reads TGTGCCAGCAGCGTAGAGGGGAGGAGGGCCAACGTCCTGACTTTC. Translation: CASSVEGRRANVLTF.

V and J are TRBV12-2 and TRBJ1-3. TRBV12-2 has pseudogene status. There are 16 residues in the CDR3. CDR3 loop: CASRLPPGGSGNTIYF. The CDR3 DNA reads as TGTGCAAGTCGCTTACCCCCCGGGGGCTCTGGAAACACCATATATTTT.